The following is a TCR beta chain sequence with its context. Its specificity is unknown. Stated treatment: oral pan-JAK inhibitor, 5-10 mg twice daily. This CDR3 contains 14 residues. CDR1 MNHEY and CDR2 SMNVEV come from the germline V gene (reference sequence). J lost 5 bases, V lost 3 bases, and 4 bases had no gene match. The entry originates in a study of CD8+ T cells in alopecia areata. Following extraction, RNA underwent reverse transcription to cDNA, which served as the sequencing template. This table comes from immunoSEQ multiplex PCR, and its TCRdb copy is limited to in-frame clones, with some not included. The table includes over 150,000 clones, roughly 50% detected once. Study-wide results and limits: Because of a solitary nonresponder, the connection of baseline CD8+ expansion to response stays uncertain. Lesional scalp displayed greater clonality than normal scalp, most notably in alopecia totalis/universalis.

The starting material was CD8+ T cells sorted from blood, obtained at week 24, from a patient treated with tofacitinib. The chain uses TRBV27 and TRBJ2-1; 7 positions match TRBD1. The TCR originated in a human donor with alopecia areata. The CDR3 reads CASSLSGTDNEQFF. The CDR3 nucleotides are TGTGCCAGCAGTTTGTCGGGGACAGACAATGAGCAGTTCTTC.